Included here is one TCR beta chain sequence, with context. The target antigen is unknown. Timing groups of about 4 and about 12 weeks for second doses were pooled. The data originate from a study of T cell responses to AZD1222 COVID-19 vaccine. Repertoires were generated with immunoSEQ multiplex PCR, while TCRdb's copy carries only in-frame clones and drops some. The sample includes around 130,000 clones, around nine tenths of them seen just once. Germline CDR1 MGHRA, CDR2 YSYEKL. The CDR3 covers 16 residues. V was clipped by 1 base and J by 4 bases; unmatched bases: 4. General study results and limits: Vaccine-associated CD4 TCRs ranged over spike, dominating at 160-218 and 743-854. Receipt of two AZD1222 doses was followed by a rise in Spike-specific TCR breadth and depth. The study reported that nearly half of spike-specific TCRs target unmutated variant regions.

The V and J genes are TRBV4-1 and TRBJ2-7; 13 bases line up with TRBD2. Source: peripheral blood, taken 28 days after the second AZD1222 dose. The sequence came from an adult who received the AZD1222 COVID-19 vaccine. As DNA, the CDR3 is TGCGCCAGCAGCCAAGGACTAGCGGGAGGTGTTTACGAGCAGTACTTC. It translates to CASSQGLAGGVYEQYF.